The sequence of this T cell receptor (beta chain) was determined in a study of blood T cell repertoires in COVID-19. Before being deemed recovered, Cohort 3 donors had two negative PCRs, clearance, or symptom resolution. In the authors' workflow: Scientists estimated how many nucleated cells there were by amplifying reference gene primers. The protocol was immunoSEQ multiplex PCR, while the TCRdb copy is restricted to in-frame clones and leaves out a portion. V, J and clone size are those of that table, while D and trimming were read from the DNA. This sample has hundreds of thousands of clones, with roughly nine tenths found just once. The V gene end was trimmed by 4 bases and the J gene end by 7 bases; junction bases not matched to a gene: 5. Germline assignment: CDR1 LNHDA and CDR2 SQIVND (reference sequence). The CDR3 runs 15 residues.

The sequence was collected from a woman aged 55-69 years who had recovered from COVID-19. V is TRBV19 and J is TRBJ1-5; 12 bases agree with TRBD1. The sample taken for sequencing was PBMCs or T cells enriched from blood (not recorded which). The CDR3: CASSTTGTGGQPQHF. CDR3 DNA: TGTGCCAGTAGTACTACCGGGACAGGGGGCCAGCCCCAGCATTTT.